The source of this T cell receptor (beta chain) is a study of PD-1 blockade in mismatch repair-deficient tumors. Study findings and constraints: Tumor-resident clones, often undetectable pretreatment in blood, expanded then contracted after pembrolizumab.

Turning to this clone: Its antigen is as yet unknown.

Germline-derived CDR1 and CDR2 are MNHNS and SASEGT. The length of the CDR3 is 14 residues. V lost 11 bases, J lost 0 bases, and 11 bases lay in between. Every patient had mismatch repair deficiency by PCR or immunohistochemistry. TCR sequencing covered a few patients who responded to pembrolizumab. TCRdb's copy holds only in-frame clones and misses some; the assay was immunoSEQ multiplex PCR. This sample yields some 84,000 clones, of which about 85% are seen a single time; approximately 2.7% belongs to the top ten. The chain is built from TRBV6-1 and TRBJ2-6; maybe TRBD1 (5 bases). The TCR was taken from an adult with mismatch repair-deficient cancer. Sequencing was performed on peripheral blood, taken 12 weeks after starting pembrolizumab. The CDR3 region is CAGWGGSGANVLTF. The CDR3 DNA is TGTGCCGGTTGGGGCGGCTCTGGGGCCAACGTCCTGACTTTC.